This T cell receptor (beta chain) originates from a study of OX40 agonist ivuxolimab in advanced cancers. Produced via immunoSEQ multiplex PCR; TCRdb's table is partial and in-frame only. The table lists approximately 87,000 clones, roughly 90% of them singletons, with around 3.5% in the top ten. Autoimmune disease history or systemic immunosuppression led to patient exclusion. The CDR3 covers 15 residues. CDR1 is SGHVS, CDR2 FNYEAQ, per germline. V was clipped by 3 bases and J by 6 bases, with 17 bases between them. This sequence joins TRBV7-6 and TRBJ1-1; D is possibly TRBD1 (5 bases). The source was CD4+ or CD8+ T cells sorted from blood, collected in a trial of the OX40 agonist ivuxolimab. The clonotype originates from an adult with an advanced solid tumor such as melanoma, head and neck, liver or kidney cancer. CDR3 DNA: TGTGCCAGCAGCTTCGCCGGGACCTCCGGCGCTGAAGCTTTCTTT. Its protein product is CASSFAGTSGAEAFF.